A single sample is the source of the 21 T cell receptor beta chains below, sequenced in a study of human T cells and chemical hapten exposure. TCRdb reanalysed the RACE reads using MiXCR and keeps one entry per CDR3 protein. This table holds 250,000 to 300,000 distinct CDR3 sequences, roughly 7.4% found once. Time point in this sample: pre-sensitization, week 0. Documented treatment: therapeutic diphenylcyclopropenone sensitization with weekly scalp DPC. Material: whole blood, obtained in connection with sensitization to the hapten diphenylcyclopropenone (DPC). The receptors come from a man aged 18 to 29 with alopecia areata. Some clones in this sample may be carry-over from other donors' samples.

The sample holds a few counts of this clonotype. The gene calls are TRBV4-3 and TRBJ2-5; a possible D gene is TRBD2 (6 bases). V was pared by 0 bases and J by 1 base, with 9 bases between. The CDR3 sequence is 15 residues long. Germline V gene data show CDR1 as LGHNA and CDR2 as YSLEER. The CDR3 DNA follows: TGCGCCAGCAGCCAAGAGACTAGGCGCCAAGAGACCCAGTACTTC. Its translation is CASSQETRRQETQYF.

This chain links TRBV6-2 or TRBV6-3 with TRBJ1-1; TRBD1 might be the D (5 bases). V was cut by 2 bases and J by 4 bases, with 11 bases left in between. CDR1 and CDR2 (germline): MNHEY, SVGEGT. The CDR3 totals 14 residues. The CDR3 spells CASSYPGLATEAFF. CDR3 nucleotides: TGTGCCAGCAGTTACCCGGGACTCGCCACTGAAGCTTTCTTT.

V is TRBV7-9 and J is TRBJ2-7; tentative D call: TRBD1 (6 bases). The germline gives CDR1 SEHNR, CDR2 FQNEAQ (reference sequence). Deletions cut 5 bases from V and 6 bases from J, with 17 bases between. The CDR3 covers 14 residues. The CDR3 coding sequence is TGTGCCAGCAGCCCAGGTGGCCAGGGGAGCGAGCAGTACTTC. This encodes CASSPGGQGSEQYF.

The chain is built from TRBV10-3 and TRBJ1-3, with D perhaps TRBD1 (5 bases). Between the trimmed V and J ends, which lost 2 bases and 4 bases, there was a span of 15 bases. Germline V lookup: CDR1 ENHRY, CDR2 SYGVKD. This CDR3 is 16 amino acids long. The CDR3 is CAISEPAGVHGNTIYF. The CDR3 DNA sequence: TGTGCCATCAGTGAGCCGGCGGGGGTTCACGGAAACACCATATATTTT.

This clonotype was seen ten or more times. CDR3: CSGRPLGSNQPQHF. The CDR3 region has the DNA TGCAGTGGGCGGCCCCTTGGTAGCAATCAGCCCCAGCATTTT. V is TRBV20-1 and J is TRBJ1-5; D call uncertain. The CDR3 is 14 amino acids. Germline CDR1 reads DFQATT; CDR2 reads SNEGSKA (reference sequence). The V and J ends lost 7 bases and 0 bases respectively, with 13 bases between them.

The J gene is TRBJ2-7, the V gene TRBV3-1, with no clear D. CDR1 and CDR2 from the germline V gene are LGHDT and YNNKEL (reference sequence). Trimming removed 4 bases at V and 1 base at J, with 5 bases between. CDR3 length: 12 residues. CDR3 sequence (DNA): TGTGCCAGCAGCCCCACTTCCTACGAGCAGTACGTC. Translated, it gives CASSPTSYEQYV.

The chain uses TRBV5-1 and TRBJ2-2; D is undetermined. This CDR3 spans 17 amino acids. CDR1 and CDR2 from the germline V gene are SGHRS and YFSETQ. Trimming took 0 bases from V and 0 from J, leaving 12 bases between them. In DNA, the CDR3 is TGCGCCAGCAGCTTGGTGTTGGCCACTACGAACACCGGGGAGCTGTTTTTT. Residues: CASSLVLATTNTGELFF.

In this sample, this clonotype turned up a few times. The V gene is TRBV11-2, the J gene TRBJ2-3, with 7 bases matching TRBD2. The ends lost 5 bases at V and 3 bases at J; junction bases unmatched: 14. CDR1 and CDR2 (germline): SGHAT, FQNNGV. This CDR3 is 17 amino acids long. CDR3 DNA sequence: TGTGCCAGCAGCCCCCAGATTTGGGAGGGCACAACAGATACGCAGTATTTT. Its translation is CASSPQIWEGTTDTQYF.

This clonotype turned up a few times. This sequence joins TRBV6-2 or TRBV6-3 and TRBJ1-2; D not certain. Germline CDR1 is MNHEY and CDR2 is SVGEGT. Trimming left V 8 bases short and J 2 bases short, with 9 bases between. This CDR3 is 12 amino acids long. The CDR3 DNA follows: TGTGCCAGCGCGCACCAAAACTATGGCTACACCTTC. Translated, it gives CASAHQNYGYTF.

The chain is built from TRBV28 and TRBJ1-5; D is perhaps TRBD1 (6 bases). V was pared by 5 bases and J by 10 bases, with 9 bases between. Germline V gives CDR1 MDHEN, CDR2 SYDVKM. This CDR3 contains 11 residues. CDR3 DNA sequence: TGTGCCAGCAGTAACAGGGAACCCCAGCATTTT. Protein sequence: CASSNREPQHF.

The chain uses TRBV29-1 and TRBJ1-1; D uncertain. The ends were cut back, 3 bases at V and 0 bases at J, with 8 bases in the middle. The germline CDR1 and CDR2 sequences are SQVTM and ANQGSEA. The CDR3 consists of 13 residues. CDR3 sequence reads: CSVEAQMNTEAFF. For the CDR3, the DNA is TGCAGCGTTGAGGCGCAGATGAACACTGAAGCTTTCTTT. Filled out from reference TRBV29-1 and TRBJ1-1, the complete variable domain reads SAVISQKPSRDICQRGTSLTIQCQVDSQVTMMFWYRQQPGQSLTLIATANQGSEATYESGFVIDKFPISRPNLTFSTLTVSNMSPEDSSIYLCSVEAQMNTEAFFGQGTRLTVV.

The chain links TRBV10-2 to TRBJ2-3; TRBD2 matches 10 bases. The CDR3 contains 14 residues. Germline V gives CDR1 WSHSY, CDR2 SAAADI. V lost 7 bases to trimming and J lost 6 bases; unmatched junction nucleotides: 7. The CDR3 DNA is TGCGCCAGCATAAAGAGCGGGGGGGCTGATACGCAGTATTTT. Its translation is CASIKSGGADTQYF.

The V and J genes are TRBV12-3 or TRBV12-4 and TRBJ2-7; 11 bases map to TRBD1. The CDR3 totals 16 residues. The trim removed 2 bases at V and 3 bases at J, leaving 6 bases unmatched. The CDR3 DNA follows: TGTGCCAGCAGTTTAACCCTGGGACAGGGGGACTACGAGCAGTACTTC. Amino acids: CASSLTLGQGDYEQYF.

CDR3 protein: CASSSTTGGWNTEAFF. The CDR3 bases are TGTGCCAGCAGTTCCACCACAGGGGGGTGGAACACTGAAGCTTTCTTT. J is TRBJ1-1 and V is TRBV6-2 or TRBV6-3; 8 bases align to TRBD1. CDR3 size: 16 residues. V lost 4 bases and J lost 1; bases outside the gene matches: 8. Germline CDR1 MNHEY, CDR2 SVGEGT.

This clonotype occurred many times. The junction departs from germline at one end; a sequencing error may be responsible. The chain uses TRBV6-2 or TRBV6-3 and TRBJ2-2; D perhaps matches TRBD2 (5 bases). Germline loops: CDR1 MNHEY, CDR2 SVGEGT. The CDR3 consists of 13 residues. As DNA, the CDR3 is TGTGCCAGCCGGACTTACCTCACCGGGGAGCTATTTTTT. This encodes CASRTYLTGELFF.

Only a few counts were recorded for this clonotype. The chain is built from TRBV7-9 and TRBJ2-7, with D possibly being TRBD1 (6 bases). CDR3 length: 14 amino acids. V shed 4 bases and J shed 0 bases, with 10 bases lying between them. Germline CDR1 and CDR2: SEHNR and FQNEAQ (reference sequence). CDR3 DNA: TGTGCCAGCAGCTCCGACAGGTCCTCCTACGAGCAGTACTTC. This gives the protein CASSSDRSSYEQYF. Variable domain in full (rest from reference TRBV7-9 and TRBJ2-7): DTGVSQNPRHKITKRGQNVTFRCDPISEHNRLYWYRQTLGQGPEFLTYFQNEAQLEKSRLLSDRFSAERPKGSFSTLEIQRTEQGDSAMYLCASSSDRSSYEQYFGPGTRLTVT.

CDR3 residues: CASSKRTSGEFTDTQYF. The CDR3, as DNA: TGTGCCAGCAGCAAGCGGACTAGCGGAGAATTCACAGATACGCAGTATTTT. V is TRBV7-6 and J is TRBJ2-3; 10 bases fit TRBD2. With V trimmed by 5 bases and J by 2 bases, 10 bases remained unmatched. Germline values: CDR1 SGHVS, CDR2 FNYEAQ. The CDR3 has 17 amino acids.

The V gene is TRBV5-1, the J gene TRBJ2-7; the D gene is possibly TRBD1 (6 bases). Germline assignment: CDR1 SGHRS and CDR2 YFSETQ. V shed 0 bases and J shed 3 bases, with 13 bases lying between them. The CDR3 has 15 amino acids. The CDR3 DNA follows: TGCGCCAGCAGCTTGGGACCGGCAGGGGACTACGAGCAGTACGTC. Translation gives CASSLGPAGDYEQYV.

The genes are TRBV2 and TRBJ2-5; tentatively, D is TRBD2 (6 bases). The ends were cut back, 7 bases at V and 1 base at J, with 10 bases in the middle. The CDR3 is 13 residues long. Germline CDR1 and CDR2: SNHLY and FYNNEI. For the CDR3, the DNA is TGTGCCAGCATGCGGGGAAGCCAAGAGACCCAGTACTTC. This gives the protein CASMRGSQETQYF.

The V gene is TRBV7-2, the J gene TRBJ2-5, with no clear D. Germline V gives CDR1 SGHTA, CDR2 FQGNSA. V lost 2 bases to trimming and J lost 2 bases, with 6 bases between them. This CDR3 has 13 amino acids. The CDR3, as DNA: TGTGCCAGCAGCTTACACAGACAAGAGACCCAGTACTTC. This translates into CASSLHRQETQYF.

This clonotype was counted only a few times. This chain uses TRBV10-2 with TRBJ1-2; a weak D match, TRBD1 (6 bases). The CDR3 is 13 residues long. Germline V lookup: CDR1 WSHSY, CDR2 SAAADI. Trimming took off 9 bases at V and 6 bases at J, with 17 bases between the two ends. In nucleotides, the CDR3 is TGCGCCAGTGGGACACCGGAGGGGGATGGCTACACCTTC. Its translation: CASGTPEGDGYTF.